Following are 9 T cell receptor beta chains from one sample sequenced in a study of blood T cell repertoires in COVID-19. TCRdb's table, derived via immunoSEQ multiplex PCR, lists solely in-frame clones and lacks some. The table shows 250,000 to 300,000 clones, with more than 85% occurring only once. Sequenced material: peripheral blood. These receptor sequences come from a man younger than 35 with active or convalescent COVID-19.

The genes are TRBV12-3 or TRBV12-4 and TRBJ1-5; D is perhaps TRBD1 (6 bases). This CDR3 comprises 13 residues. Trimming left V 7 bases short and J 6 bases short, with 13 bases between. The CDR3 sequence: CASKGGGLQPQHF. In DNA form, the CDR3 reads TGTGCCAGCAAAGGCGGGGGGCTTCAGCCCCAGCATTTT.

Turning to this clone: Other nucleotide sequences in the sample specify the same CDR3. The rearrangement links TRBV30 to TRBJ1-5, with a weak D call TRBD1 (5 bases). This CDR3 has 13 amino acids. Germline CDR1 GTSNPN, CDR2 SVGIG (reference sequence). Trimming shortened V by 0 bases and J by 4 bases, and 7 bases separated the two germline ends. This CDR3 is CAWSVQGNQPQHF. The CDR3 nucleotides are TGTGCCTGGAGTGTGCAGGGAAATCAGCCCCAGCATTTT.

In its sample, this clone was seen once. The CDR3 spells CASREGARTNTEAFF. The CDR3 nucleotides are TGTGCCAGCAGGGAGGGGGCGCGGACGAACACTGAAGCTTTCTTT. The chain recombines TRBV6-5 with TRBJ1-1; 7 bases line up with TRBD1. Germline values: CDR1 MNHEY, CDR2 SVGAGI. CDR3 length: 15 residues. V was pared by 6 bases and J by 1 base, with 8 bases of the junction left unmatched.

The genes are TRBV2 and TRBJ1-1; D is ambiguous. Trimming left V 2 bases short and J 1 base short, with 11 bases between. This CDR3 is 15 amino acids long. Germline assignment: CDR1 SNHLY and CDR2 FYNNEI. In DNA form, the CDR3 reads TGTGCCAGCAGTGAACGGCGGGGATGGAACACTGAAGCTTTCTTT. Its protein is CASSERRGWNTEAFF.

The rearrangement joins TRBV11-3 to TRBJ2-1, with 10 bases that match TRBD2. Germline trimming cut 2 bases from V and 4 bases from J; bases unmatched to any gene: 2. This CDR3 comprises 15 residues. Germline CDR1 reads SGHNT; CDR2 reads YENEEA. CDR3 residues: CASSLLAGEYNEQFF. The CDR3 DNA reads TGTGCCAGCAGCTTACTAGCGGGAGAGTACAATGAGCAGTTCTTC.

J is TRBJ2-1 and V is TRBV24-1, with D perhaps TRBD1 (6 bases). V shed 4 bases and J shed 5 bases, with 14 bases lying between them. The germline gives CDR1 KGHDR, CDR2 SFDVKD. This CDR3 has 15 amino acids. The CDR3 sequence is CATSETGSTDNEQFF. The CDR3 DNA sequence: TGTGCCACCAGTGAAACAGGGAGTACAGACAATGAGCAGTTCTTC.

This chain connects TRBV10-3 to TRBJ1-5; D gene unclear. Trimming pared 2 bases from V and 7 bases from J, leaving 9 bases between. The V gene's germline CDR1 is ENHRY and CDR2 SYGVKD. The length of the CDR3 is 13 residues. CDR3 residues: CAISEGVKQPQHF. The CDR3, as DNA: TGTGCCATCAGTGAGGGAGTAAAGCAGCCCCAGCATTTT.

The chain links TRBV4-2 to TRBJ2-7, with D tentatively TRBD1 (6 bases). Germline values: CDR1 LGHNA, CDR2 YNFKEQ. The V gene lost 5 bases and the J gene lost 3 bases, with 14 bases spanning the gap. The CDR3 runs 14 residues. CDR3 coding DNA: TGTGCCAGCAGCAATAAAGGACAGAGCTACGAGCAGTACTTC. It specifies CASSNKGQSYEQYF.

V and J are TRBV5-1 and TRBJ1-1, with 9 positions matching TRBD1. CDR1 is SGHRS, CDR2 YFSETQ, per germline. The length of the CDR3 is 15 residues. Trimming cost V 4 bases and J 3 bases; bases outside gene matches: 7. CDR3 loop: CASSEQGAGDTEAFF. The DNA for the CDR3 is TGCGCCAGCAGCGAACAGGGGGCGGGGGACACTGAAGCTTTCTTT.